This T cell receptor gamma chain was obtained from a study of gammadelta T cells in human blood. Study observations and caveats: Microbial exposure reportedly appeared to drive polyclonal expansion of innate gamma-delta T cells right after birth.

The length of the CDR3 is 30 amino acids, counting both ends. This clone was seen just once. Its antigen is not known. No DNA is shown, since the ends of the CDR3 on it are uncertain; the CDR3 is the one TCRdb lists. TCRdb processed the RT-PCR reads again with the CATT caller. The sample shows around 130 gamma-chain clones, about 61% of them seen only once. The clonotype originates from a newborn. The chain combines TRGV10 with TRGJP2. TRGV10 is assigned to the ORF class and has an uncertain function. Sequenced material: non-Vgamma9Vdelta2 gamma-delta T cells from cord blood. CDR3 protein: CAAWADSSDWIKAFAKGTRLIVTSPAGKTF.